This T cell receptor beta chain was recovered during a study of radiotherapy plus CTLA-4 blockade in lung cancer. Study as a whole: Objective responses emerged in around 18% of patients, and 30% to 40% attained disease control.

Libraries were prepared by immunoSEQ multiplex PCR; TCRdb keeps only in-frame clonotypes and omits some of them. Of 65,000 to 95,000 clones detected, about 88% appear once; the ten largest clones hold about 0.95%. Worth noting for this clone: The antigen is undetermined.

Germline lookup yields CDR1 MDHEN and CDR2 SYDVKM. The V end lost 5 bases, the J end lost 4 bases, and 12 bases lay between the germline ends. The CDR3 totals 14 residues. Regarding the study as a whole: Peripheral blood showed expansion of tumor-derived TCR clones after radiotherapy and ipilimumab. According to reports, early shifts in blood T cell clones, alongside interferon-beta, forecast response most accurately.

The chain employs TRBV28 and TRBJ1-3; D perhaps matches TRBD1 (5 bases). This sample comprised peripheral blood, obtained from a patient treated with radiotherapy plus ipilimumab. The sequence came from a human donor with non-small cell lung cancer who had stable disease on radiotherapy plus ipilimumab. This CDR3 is CASSQGTSGNTIYF. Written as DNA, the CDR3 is TGTGCCAGCAGTCAAGGGACCTCGGGAAACACCATATATTTT.